This T cell receptor (beta chain) appears in the sequencing data of a study of blood T cells in healthy people across ages. Regarding the study as a whole: With naive T cell percentage, TCR beta diversity showed a strong correlation. The recorded TCR beta diversity per million T cells decreased in a roughly linear manner with age.

Extractions gave at least 6 micrograms of total RNA per sample. Germline loops: CDR1 MGHRA, CDR2 YSYEKL. This CDR3 has 14 amino acids. V shed 4 bases and J 4 bases; nucleotides not matched to a gene: 2. Sample-barcoded 5' priming and a J-beta primer mix drove a second PCR of roughly 7 to 11 cycles. CDR3-containing paired-end reads numbering at least 2.5 million came from each sample. Using its own MiXCR run on the 5' RACE reads, TCRdb lists one record per CDR3 protein. Of some 1,800,000 distinct CDR3 sequences listed, about two fifths are singletons. Regarding this clonotype: Its antigen is as yet unknown.

The chain joins TRBV4-1 to TRBJ1-1; 11 bases agree with TRBD1. The sequenced sample consisted of blood. The receptor comes from a human donor in good health. The CDR3 region has the DNA TGCGCCAGCAGCCGGGACAGGGGGAGCACTGAAGCTTTCTTT. Translating it yields CASSRDRGSTEAFF.